This is a list of T cell receptor beta chains from one sample in a study of Tregs in tolerant kidney transplant recipients. The method was immunoSEQ multiplex PCR; TCRdb's version includes in-frame clones alone and lacks a portion of them. The top ten clones hold 11% of a sample with about 66,000 clones, over 85% of them seen once. Source: CD8+ T cells from blood, taken before the transplant. These receptor sequences come from a human donor who received a combined kidney and bone marrow transplant. The CDR3 runs from the conserved cysteine through the conserved F or W. The order of the fields is V gene, D gene, J gene, clone size, CDR3 DNA, CDR3 protein. The D gene is left open where the match is weak. Only part of the rows carry a size: once, few, many, or a class if the clone is expanded.

>TRBV25-1|TRBD1|TRBJ2-2|NA
TGTGCCAGCAGTGAGGGACAGGGACACACCGGGGAGCTGTTTTTT
CASSEGQGHTGELFF
>TRBV2|TRBD2|TRBJ2-7|NA
TGTGCCAGCAGACTAGCGGGGGGTAACTACGAGCAGTACTTC
CASRLAGGNYEQYF
>TRBV6-6|NA|TRBJ2-6|few
TGTGCCAGCAGTTCAGACTCTGGGGCCAACGTCCTGACTTTC
CASSSDSGANVLTF
>TRBV7-9|TRBD2|TRBJ2-5|NA
TGTGCCAGCAGCCAGGGTTGGACTAGCGAAGAGACCCAGTACTTC
CASSQGWTSEETQYF
>TRBV28|NA|TRBJ1-6|once
TGTGCCAGCAGTGCAACAGGGATTGCCTATAATTCACCCCTCCACTTT
CASSATGIAYNSPLHF
>TRBV7-9|NA|TRBJ1-1|NA
TGTGCCAGCAGCTCACAGGGATTCTTT
CASSSQGFF
>TRBV7-9|TRBD1|TRBJ1-2|NA
TGTGCCAGCAGCTTAGACAGGGGCGCACTAGACGGCTACACCTTC
CASSLDRGALDGYTF
>TRBV13|TRBD2|TRBJ2-3|few
TGTGCCAGCAGCTCGCCTAGCGGGGGACTTCAGGAGGATACGCAGTATTTT
CASSSPSGGLQEDTQYF
>TRBV25-1|NA|TRBJ2-5|NA
TGTGCCAGCAGTCCATGGGCCGAGGGACAAGAGACCCAGTACTTC
CASSPWAEGQETQYF
>TRBV4-2|NA|TRBJ2-7|once
TGTGCCAGCAGCCAAGAGGGGCTAGCCTACGAGCAGTACTTC
CASSQEGLAYEQYF
>TRBV19|NA|TRBJ1-2|few
TGTGCCAGTATTTCAGCGGGTGGCTACACCTTC
CASISAGGYTF
>TRBV27|NA|TRBJ2-3|NA
TGTGCCAGCAGCCCTCTATTAAGCACAGATACGCAGTATTTT
CASSPLLSTDTQYF
>TRBV7-6|NA|TRBJ2-3|NA
TGTGCCAGCAGCTCTCTAGCCCAATCCACAGATACGCAGTATTTT
CASSSLAQSTDTQYF
>TRBV13|TRBD2|TRBJ2-1|NA
TGTGCCAGCAGCTTCGGGGCGGGAGACAATGAGCAGTTCTTC
CASSFGAGDNEQFF
>TRBV4-1|TRBD2|TRBJ2-3|NA
TGCGCCAGCAGCCTAGGACTAGCTTTAAAAGATACGCAGTATTTT
CASSLGLALKDTQYF
>TRBV19|TRBD1|TRBJ1-2|NA
TGTGCCAGTAGTATAGGGGGATGGACAGGGTCAAACTATGGCTACACCTTC
CASSIGGWTGSNYGYTF
>TRBV4-1|TRBD2|TRBJ2-7|NA
TGCGCCAGCAGCCAGCGAACTAGCGGGAGGGTCTGGGAGCAGTACTTC
CASSQRTSGRVWEQYF
>TRBV7-8|NA|TRBJ1-5|NA
TGTGCCAGCAGCTTAGACAGAAATCAGCCCCAGCATTTT
CASSLDRNQPQHF
>TRBV7-9|TRBD1|TRBJ2-5|NA
TGTGCCAGCAGCTTCAGGACAGGTGAAGAGACCCAGTACTTC
CASSFRTGEETQYF
>TRBV9|TRBD1|TRBJ2-2|NA
TGTGCCAGCAGCGACGGGGGACAGGGGAAGTCCGGGGAGCTGTTTTTT
CASSDGGQGKSGELFF
>TRBV9|NA|TRBJ2-1|NA
TGTGCCAGCAGCGTCACGGGAGAGCAGTTCTTC
CASSVTGEQFF
>TRBV11-2|TRBD1|TRBJ2-7|NA
TGTGCCAGCAGCGGCCCCGGGACAGACTACGAGCAGTACTTC
CASSGPGTDYEQYF
>TRBV2|NA|TRBJ2-2|NA
TGTGCCAGCAAGCAGGGGAGAACGAACACCGGGGAGCTGTTTTTT
CASKQGRTNTGELFF
>TRBV29-1|NA|TRBJ1-1|NA
TGCAGCGTGTGGGGGGAGGGGATGAACACTGAAGCTTTCTTT
CSVWGEGMNTEAFF
>TRBV4-3|TRBD2|TRBJ2-3|NA
TGCGCCAGCAGCCAAGATGGGTTAGCGGGGGGGTTCACAGATACGCAGTATTTT
CASSQDGLAGGFTDTQYF
>TRBV5-6|TRBD1|TRBJ1-5|once
TGTGCCAGCAGCCTGACAGGGGCGAATCAGCCCCAGCATTTT
CASSLTGANQPQHF
>TRBV7-9|NA|TRBJ2-7|NA
TGTGCCAGCAGCTTGACAGCCTCCTACGAGCAGTACTTC
CASSLTASYEQYF
>TRBV6-5|TRBD2|TRBJ2-1|NA
TGTGCCAGCAGTTCCCCTAGACTAGCGGGCCATGAGCAGTTCTTC
CASSSPRLAGHEQFF
>TRBV4-2|TRBD2|TRBJ2-3|NA
TGTGCCAGCAGCCAAGAGCTAGCGGGAACTAGCACAGATACGCAGTATTTT
CASSQELAGTSTDTQYF
>TRBV27|NA|TRBJ1-6|NA
TGTGCCAGCAGTTTATCCCCCTATTCCCCCCTCCACTTT
CASSLSPYSPLHF
>TRBV19|NA|TRBJ2-1|NA
TGTGCCAGTAGTATGTTCGGGAGCTCCTACAATGAGCAGTTCTTC
CASSMFGSSYNEQFF
>TRBV4-3|TRBD2|TRBJ2-7|NA
TGCGCCAGCAGCCCTGGGACTAGGAACGAGCAGTACTTC
CASSPGTRNEQYF
>TRBV13|NA|TRBJ1-2|NA
TGTGCCAGCAGCTTCGGCCGGGACAAAGGTGTCTATGGCTACACCTTC
CASSFGRDKGVYGYTF
>TRBV25-1|NA|TRBJ2-4|once
TGTGCCAGCAGTGCAGGGATGGTAAACATTCAGTACTTC
CASSAGMVNIQYF
>TRBV27|NA|TRBJ2-7|NA
TGTGCCAGCAGTTTGGGTGCCTTGGTGGGGCACTCCTACGAGCAGTACTTC
CASSLGALVGHSYEQYF
>TRBV29-1|TRBD2|TRBJ2-2|NA
TGCAGCGTTGAAGGGGGAGGGGTTTCCGGGGAGCTGTTTTTT
CSVEGGGVSGELFF
>TRBV12-5|TRBD1|TRBJ1-1|NA
TGTGCTAGTGGTATAACGATGGACAGGGGGTTGACTGGCACTGAAGCTTTCTTT
CASGITMDRGLTGTEAFF
>TRBV4-3|TRBD2|TRBJ2-7|NA
TGCGCCAGCAGCCAAGACCGGGACTATTACGAGCAGTACTTC
CASSQDRDYYEQYF
>TRBV2|TRBD1|TRBJ1-4|NA
TGTGCCAGCATTCGGGACAGGACAGAGGAAAAACTGTTTTTT
CASIRDRTEEKLFF
>TRBV19|NA|TRBJ1-3|NA
TGTGCCAGTAGTATTTCGGTTGGGCTTGGAAACACCATATATTTT
CASSISVGLGNTIYF
>TRBV19|NA|TRBJ1-5|NA
TGTGCCAGTAGTGCCCTGACGAGACAAAATCAGCCCCAGCATTTT
CASSALTRQNQPQHF
>TRBV5-6|NA|TRBJ2-3|NA
TGTGCCAGCAGCTTGGCAGCGCAAGATACGCAGTATTTT
CASSLAAQDTQYF
>TRBV6-5|NA|TRBJ2-7|NA
TGTGCCAGCAGTTACACCCACGGAGCTTTCTACGAGCAGTACTTC
CASSYTHGAFYEQYF
>TRBV25-1|NA|TRBJ1-6|NA
TGTGCCAGCAGTGATTATTCGGGGGAAGGCAATTCACCCCTCCACTTT
CASSDYSGEGNSPLHF
>TRBV29-1|TRBD1|TRBJ1-6|NA
TGCAGCGTCCGGGACAGAAGCTCCTATAATTCACCCCTCCACTTT
CSVRDRSSYNSPLHF
>TRBV5-6|NA|TRBJ2-7|NA
TGTGCCAGCAGCTTTCAACAATCTGTCTACGAGCAGTACTTC
CASSFQQSVYEQYF
>TRBV28|NA|TRBJ1-5|once
TGTGCCAGCAGTCCCAAGAACAGGTATAGCAATCAGCCCCAGCATTTT
CASSPKNRYSNQPQHF
>TRBV27|NA|TRBJ2-1|NA
TGTGCCAGCAGTTGGGGCGGGGCCTACAATGAGCAGTTCTTC
CASSWGGAYNEQFF
>TRBV28|TRBD1|TRBJ2-7|NA
TGTGCCAGCAGTACGGGACAGTACGCAAACTACGAGCAGTACTTC
CASSTGQYANYEQYF
>TRBV29-1|TRBD2|TRBJ2-7|NA
TGCAGCGTTGAACTCGCGGGAGGAAACTACGAGCAGTACTTC
CSVELAGGNYEQYF